What follows are 7 T cell receptor beta chains derived from one specimen sequenced in a study of T cells in Graves' hyperthyroidism and ophthalmopathy. The TCR beta CDR3 regions underwent amplification using RNA transcripts as the source. HTBI primers were employed in a first-round RT-PCR of the TCR CDR3. TCRdb re-analysed the multiplex PCR reads in MiXCR, keeping a single row per CDR3 protein. The data show hundreds of thousands of distinct CDR3 sequences, roughly an eighth seen once. The specimen was blood. The receptor set was obtained from a woman in her thirties or forties with Graves' ophthalmopathy.

In its sample, this clonotype was seen a few times. The V and J genes are TRBV2 and TRBJ2-2; 7 nucleotides match TRBD1. Trimming removed 8 bases from V and 5 bases from J; junction bases left unmatched: 5. The CDR3 has 13 amino acids. Germline-derived CDR1 and CDR2 are SNHLY and FYNNEI. The CDR3 bases are TGTGCCAGCGTCGAACAGGGGACCGGGGAGCTGTTTTTT. Amino acids: CASVEQGTGELFF.

This clonotype has more than one count but fewer than ten. This sequence joins TRBV19 and TRBJ2-5; 11 bases align to TRBD2. The CDR3 is 16 residues long. CDR1 is LNHDA and CDR2 is SQIVND in the germline V gene (reference sequence). V was clipped by 3 bases and J by 5 bases; unmatched bases: 8. The CDR3 loop reads CASSIEGLAVHETQYF. The CDR3 DNA sequence: TGTGCCAGTAGTATTGAGGGACTAGCGGTCCATGAGACCCAGTACTTC.

This clonotype was observed many times. This chain joins TRBV9 and TRBJ2-7, with D perhaps TRBD1 (6 bases). This CDR3 has 15 residues. V gave up 5 bases and J gave up 0 bases, with 15 bases separating them. Germline V gene sequence: CDR1 SGDLS, CDR2 YYNGEE. The chain's CDR3 is CASSPQTGSSYEQYF. The CDR3 DNA is TGTGCCAGCAGTCCCCAAACAGGGAGCTCCTACGAGCAGTACTTC.

The rearrangement uses TRBV29-1 and TRBJ1-2, with D tentatively TRBD1 (6 bases). Between the trimmed V and J ends, which lost 4 bases and 11 bases, there was a span of 20 bases. Per the germline V gene, CDR1 is SQVTM and CDR2 is ANQGSEA. This CDR3 is built from 13 residues. CDR3 nucleotides: TGCAGCGTTGTAAGGGAGGGGGGCAGCTCATACACCTTC. Encoded protein: CSVVREGGSSYTF.

This clonotype has a count of ten or more. J is TRBJ1-2 and V is TRBV29-1; no clear D. Trimming took 1 base from V and 3 from J, leaving 9 bases between them. This CDR3 is built from 13 residues. From germline, CDR1 is SQVTM and CDR2 ANQGSEA. CDR3 DNA: TGCAGCGTTGAAGTCCCCCGGGACTATGGCTACACCTTC. Translation: CSVEVPRDYGYTF.

This clonotype has ten or more counts. The chain uses TRBV27 and TRBJ1-2, with 8 bases that match TRBD1. The CDR3 loop spans 13 amino acids. After removal of 5 bases from V and 3 bases from J, the junction contained 2 bases not matched to a gene. Germline CDR1 is MNHEY and CDR2 is SMNVEV (reference sequence). The CDR3 DNA sequence: TGTGCCAGCAGTGTGACAGGGGACTATGGCTACACCTTC. Its protein is CASSVTGDYGYTF.

This clonotype has more than one count but fewer than ten. V usage is TRBV7-9 and J usage is TRBJ2-5, with TRBD2 matching over 11 bases. V lost 5 bases to trimming and J lost 9 bases; unmatched junction nucleotides: 11. The CDR3 has 15 residues. Germline V gives CDR1 SEHNR, CDR2 FQNEAQ (reference sequence). This CDR3 reads CASSPTGTSGGAQYF. For the CDR3, the DNA is TGTGCCAGCAGCCCCACCGGGACTAGCGGCGGGGCCCAGTACTTC.